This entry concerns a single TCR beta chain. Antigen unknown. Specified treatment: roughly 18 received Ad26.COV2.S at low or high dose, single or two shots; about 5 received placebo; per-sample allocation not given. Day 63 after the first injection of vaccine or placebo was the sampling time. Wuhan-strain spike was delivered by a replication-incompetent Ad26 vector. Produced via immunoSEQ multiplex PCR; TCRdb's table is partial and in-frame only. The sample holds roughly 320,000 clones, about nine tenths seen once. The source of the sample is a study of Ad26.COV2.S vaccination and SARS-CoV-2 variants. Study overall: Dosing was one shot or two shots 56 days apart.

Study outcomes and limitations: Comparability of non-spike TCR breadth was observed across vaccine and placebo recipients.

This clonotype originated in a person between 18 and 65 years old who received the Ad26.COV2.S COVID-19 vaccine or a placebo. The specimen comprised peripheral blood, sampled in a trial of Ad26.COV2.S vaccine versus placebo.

The CDR3 is CASSPIQGLVDEQYF. For the CDR3, the DNA is TGTGCCAGCTCACCAATCCAGGGGCTGGTGGACGAGCAGTACTTC. The genes are TRBV18 and TRBJ2-7; D is perhaps TRBD1 (6 bases). This CDR3 region has 15 residues. From germline, CDR1 is KGHSH and CDR2 LQKENI. V lost 2 bases and J 5 bases, leaving 16 bases between the germline ends.